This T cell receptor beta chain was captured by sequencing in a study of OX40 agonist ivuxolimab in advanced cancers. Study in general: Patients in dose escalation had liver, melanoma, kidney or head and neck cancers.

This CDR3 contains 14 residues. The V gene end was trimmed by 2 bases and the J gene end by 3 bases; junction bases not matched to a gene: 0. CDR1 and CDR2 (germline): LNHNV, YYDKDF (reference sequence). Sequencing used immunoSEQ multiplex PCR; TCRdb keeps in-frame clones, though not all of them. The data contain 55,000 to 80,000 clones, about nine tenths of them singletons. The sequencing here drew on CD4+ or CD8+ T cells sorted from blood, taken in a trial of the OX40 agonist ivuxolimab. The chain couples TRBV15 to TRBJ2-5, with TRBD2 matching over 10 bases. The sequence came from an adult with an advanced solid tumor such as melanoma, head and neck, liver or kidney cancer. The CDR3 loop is CATSRSGGEETQYF. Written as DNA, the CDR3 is TGTGCCACCAGCAGAAGCGGGGGGGAAGAGACCCAGTACTTC. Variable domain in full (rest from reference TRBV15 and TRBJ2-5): DAMVIQNPRYQVTQFGKPVTLSCSQTLNHNVMYWYQQKSSQAPKLLFHYYDKDFNNEADTPDNFQSRRPNTSFCFLDIRSPGLGDTAMYLCATSRSGGEETQYFGPGTRLLVL.